This is a list of T cell receptor beta chains from one sample in a study of vaccination and CD4 T cells after COVID-19. For these TCRs, the target antigens are not known. TCRdb ran MiXCR on the PCR reads and lists one entry per CDR3 protein. Of over 4,500 distinct CDR3 sequences in the sample, around 48% were seen once. Sequenced input: CD4+ T cells from blood, cultured in vitro. These receptors all come from a human donor who had recovered from COVID-19. CDR3s include the opening cysteine and the closing phenylalanine or tryptophan. Fields, in order: V gene, J gene, D gene, CDR3 protein. A D gene is named only where the DNA matches it firmly.

V: TRBV7-9
J: TRBJ1-2
D: -
CDR3: CASSLAEGPANYGYTF

V: TRBV7-2
J: TRBJ2-3
D: -
CDR3: CASSFIGTDTQYF

V: TRBV2
J: TRBJ2-7
D: -
CDR3: CASSEVLYEQYF

V: TRBV27
J: TRBJ1-2
D: -
CDR3: CASSSIGGGGYGYTF

V: TRBV6-2/TRBV6-3
J: TRBJ2-3
D: -
CDR3: CASHSTSTDTQYF

V: TRBV7-9
J: TRBJ1-1
D: TRBD1
CDR3: CASSATRTGGTEAFF

V: TRBV15
J: TRBJ1-2
D: -
CDR3: CATSRVPAKVNYGYTF

V: TRBV7-3
J: TRBJ2-5
D: -
CDR3: CASSPQGGETQYF

V: TRBV29-1
J: TRBJ1-2
D: -
CDR3: CSVPGEDRGYGYTF

V: TRBV20-1
J: TRBJ1-4
D: -
CDR3: CSARDQVLGSREKLFF

V: TRBV6-5
J: TRBJ2-7
D: TRBD1
CDR3: CASSYQTGNEQYF

V: TRBV11-2
J: TRBJ1-2
D: TRBD1
CDR3: CASSPDRAYGYTF

V: TRBV27
J: TRBJ2-4
D: TRBD1
CDR3: CASSQDRGGKNIQYF

V: TRBV5-5
J: TRBJ2-5
D: -
CDR3: CASSRGRHDQETQYF

V: TRBV10-3
J: TRBJ2-3
D: TRBD2
CDR3: CAISIAGRPDTQYF

V: TRBV12-3/TRBV12-4
J: TRBJ2-7
D: -
CDR3: CASRGLRPPYEQYF

V: TRBV20-1
J: TRBJ2-2
D: -
CDR3: CSARRAGELFF

V: TRBV5-4
J: TRBJ2-5
D: -
CDR3: CASSLVPAQETQYF

V: TRBV6-1
J: TRBJ1-2
D: -
CDR3: CASSELLYKASRSNYGYTF

V: TRBV11-2
J: TRBJ2-3
D: TRBD2
CDR3: CASSERGDGTDTQYF

V: TRBV7-9
J: TRBJ1-1
D: TRBD1
CDR3: CASSLGSGTANTEAFF

V: TRBV7-9
J: TRBJ1-3
D: -
CDR3: CASSSGPMDGNTIYF

V: TRBV9
J: TRBJ1-2
D: TRBD1
CDR3: CASSAEWTGLYGYTF

V: TRBV19
J: TRBJ2-1
D: TRBD1
CDR3: CASRRTGGSNEQFF

V: TRBV6-5
J: TRBJ1-6
D: TRBD1
CDR3: CASSYRGTGLYNSPLHF

V: TRBV12-3/TRBV12-4
J: TRBJ2-1
D: -
CDR3: CASSLSLGAGQDNEQFF

V: TRBV6-1
J: TRBJ2-2
D: -
CDR3: CASRTAMNTGELFF

V: TRBV20-1
J: TRBJ1-5
D: -
CDR3: CSASPADSNQPQHF

V: TRBV7-2
J: TRBJ1-1
D: TRBD1
CDR3: CASSQGQKGPTEAFF

V: TRBV20-1
J: TRBJ2-5
D: -
CDR3: CSARDPAQTQYF